These T cell receptor beta chains were read from a single sample in a study of blood T cells in healthy people across ages. TCRdb fed the 5' RACE reads into MiXCR, producing one record per CDR3 protein. Among 1.2 million to 1.5 million distinct CDR3 sequences listed, roughly 64% were seen once. Specimen: blood. Every receptor here comes from a man younger than 35 in good health. The CDR3 runs from the conserved cysteine through the conserved F or W. A D gene is named only where the DNA matches it firmly. Clone size appears in some rows only: once, few, many, or a class for an expanded clone.

size,V,J,D,CDR3,DNA
.,TRBV28,TRBJ2-7,TRBD2,CASRPSGGYEQYF,TGTGCCAGCAGGCCAAGCGGGGGCTACGAGCAGTACTTC
.,TRBV7-9,TRBJ2-3,.,CASSSPAGNTDTQYF,TGTGCCAGCAGCTCCCCAGCGGGTAACACAGATACGCAGTATTTT
.,TRBV7-6,TRBJ2-3,.,CASSLRRANTDTQYF,TGTGCCAGCAGCTTAAGGCGGGCCAATACAGATACGCAGTATTTT
.,TRBV4-1,TRBJ2-6,.,CASSQAGFSGANVLTF,TGCGCCAGCAGCCAAGCAGGGTTCTCTGGGGCCAACGTCCTGACTTTC
.,TRBV4-2,TRBJ2-7,.,CASSQDLDSHEQYF,TGTGCCAGCAGCCAAGACCTCGACAGCCACGAGCAGTACTTC
.,TRBV20-1,TRBJ1-2,.,CSARGGADYGYTF,TGCAGTGCTAGAGGGGGGGCCGACTATGGCTACACCTTC
.,TRBV6-6,TRBJ2-7,TRBD2,CASSPGTRASYEQYF,TGTGCCAGCAGTCCCGGGACTAGAGCTTCCTACGAGCAGTACTTC
few,TRBV20-1,TRBJ2-7,.,CSARDLRGDLSYEQYF,TGCAGTGCTAGAGATCTCCGGGGTGACCTCTCCTACGAGCAGTACTTC
.,TRBV2,TRBJ2-3,TRBD2,CAGTSGVKDTQYF,TGTGCCGGAACTAGCGGGGTCAAAGATACGCAGTATTTT
few,TRBV29-1,TRBJ2-7,.,CSVEGSQEHGYEQYF,TGCAGCGTTGAAGGATCTCAGGAGCACGGATACGAGCAGTACTTC
once,TRBV27,TRBJ2-7,TRBD2,CASSGLAGGLHEQYF,TGTGCCAGCAGCGGACTAGCGGGGGGTCTGCACGAGCAGTACTTC
.,TRBV2,TRBJ2-7,.,CASTGPLYEQYF,TGTGCCAGCACAGGGCCCCTCTACGAGCAGTACTTC
.,TRBV20-1,TRBJ2-5,.,CSARDEGTETQYF,TGCAGTGCTAGAGACGAGGGCACTGAGACCCAGTACTTC
.,TRBV15,TRBJ2-5,.,CATSREVETQYF,TGTGCCACCAGCAGAGAGGTAGAGACCCAGTACTTC
.,TRBV4-3,TRBJ1-6,.,CASSQDRWTVYNSPLHF,TGCGCCAGCAGCCAAGATCGGTGGACAGTCTATAATTCACCCCTCCACTTT
.,TRBV11-2,TRBJ1-4,.,CASSPSTRGGEKLFF,TGTGCCAGCAGCCCTAGCACCCGGGGTGGGGAAAAACTGTTTTTT
few,TRBV29-1,TRBJ2-7,.,CSGSGDYEQYF,TGCAGCGGGTCCGGAGACTACGAGCAGTACTTC
few,TRBV28,TRBJ2-5,.,CASSPDGGQETQYF,TGTGCTAGCAGTCCCGACGGGGGCCAAGAGACCCAGTACTTC
.,TRBV9,TRBJ2-3,.,CASSPTSIRDTQYF,TGTGCCAGCAGCCCCACTAGCATCCGAGATACGCAGTATTTT
.,TRBV5-1,TRBJ2-1,.,CASSSWGRGSPGEQFF,TGCGCCAGCAGCTCGTGGGGACGGGGAAGCCCAGGTGAGCAGTTCTTC
.,TRBV20-1,TRBJ1-5,TRBD1,CSAKSGGGNQPQHF,TGCAGTGCTAAATCAGGGGGTGGCAATCAGCCCCAGCATTTT
few,TRBV6-5,TRBJ2-1,.,CASSYSYGTLYNEQFF,TGTGCCAGCAGTTACTCTTATGGGACTCTCTACAATGAGCAGTTCTTC
.,TRBV12-5,TRBJ1-2,.,CASGYYRDGYTF,TGTGCTAGTGGTTACTACAGGGATGGCTACACCTTC
.,TRBV7-9,TRBJ2-5,.,CASFSPSGQKQETQYF,TGTGCCAGCTTCTCACCCTCAGGACAGAAGCAAGAGACCCAGTACTTC
few,TRBV7-9,TRBJ2-1,.,CASTTSGGYNEQFF,TGTGCCAGCACCACAAGCGGAGGCTACAATGAGCAGTTCTTC
.,TRBV5-5,TRBJ2-5,.,CASSLTDRGYQETQYF,TGTGCCAGCAGCTTAACCGACAGAGGGTACCAAGAGACCCAGTACTTC
.,TRBV20-1,TRBJ2-7,.,CSARDMWQGLDEQYF,TGCAGTGCTCGAGACATGTGGCAGGGTTTGGACGAGCAGTACTTC
.,TRBV6-1,TRBJ2-5,.,CASSFGQGRGETQYF,TGTGCCAGCAGTTTTGGACAAGGGAGGGGGGAGACCCAGTACTTC
few,TRBV25-1,TRBJ1-4,TRBD1,CASRTGLEKLFF,TGTGCCAGTCGGACAGGTTTGGAAAAACTGTTTTTT
.,TRBV4-2,TRBJ1-2,TRBD1,CASNQDPTGNYGYTF,TGTGCCAGCAACCAAGACCCGACAGGGAACTATGGCTACACCTTC
.,TRBV3-1,TRBJ2-1,TRBD2,CASSSSRGRDPYNEQFF,TGTGCCAGCAGCTCTTCACGCGGGAGGGATCCTTACAATGAGCAGTTCTTC
.,TRBV5-1,TRBJ2-1,.,CASSLFLSGDEQFF,TGCGCCAGCAGCTTGTTCCTCAGTGGAGATGAGCAGTTCTTC
.,TRBV6-6,TRBJ1-1,.,CASSSWDTEAFF,TGTGCCAGCAGTTCCTGGGACACTGAAGCTTTCTTT
few,TRBV20-1,TRBJ1-2,.,CSAFTNQDPNYGYTF,TGCAGTGCTTTCACAAATCAGGATCCTAACTATGGCTACACCTTC
.,TRBV6-2/TRBV6-3,TRBJ2-1,.,CASSGQGEQFF,TGTGCCAGCAGTGGTCAGGGTGAGCAGTTCTTC
few,TRBV7-2,TRBJ2-1,.,CASSLVFSGSSYNEQFF,TGTGCCAGCAGCTTAGTATTTAGCGGAAGCTCCTACAATGAGCAGTTCTTC
once,TRBV27,TRBJ2-1,TRBD2,CASSSLAGVSNEQFF,TGTGCCAGCAGCTCACTAGCGGGAGTTAGCAATGAGCAGTTCTTC
.,TRBV15,TRBJ2-1,TRBD2,CATSRGRLAGFYNEQFF,TGTGCCACCAGCAGAGGCCGACTAGCGGGATTCTACAATGAGCAGTTCTTC
.,TRBV24-1,TRBJ2-3,.,CATSDLNTDTQYF,TGTGCCACCAGTGACCTGAACACAGATACGCAGTATTTT
.,TRBV9,TRBJ2-1,TRBD2,CASRNSGNNEQFF,TGTGCCAGCAGGAATAGCGGGAACAATGAGCAGTTCTTC
.,TRBV7-9,TRBJ2-7,.,CASLGYQSSYNEQYF,TGTGCCAGCTTAGGGTACCAAAGCTCCTACAATGAGCAGTACTTC
.,TRBV27,TRBJ2-7,TRBD1,CASSLSDRVDEQYF,TGTGCCAGCAGTCTATCGGACAGGGTCGACGAGCAGTACTTC
.,TRBV20-1,TRBJ2-7,.,CSASDSIEQYF,TGCAGTGCTAGCGACAGTATCGAGCAGTACTTC
.,TRBV6-5,TRBJ2-1,.,CASSYLGGRAEQFF,TGTGCCAGCAGTTACTTGGGGGGGCGCGCTGAGCAGTTCTTC
few,TRBV20-1,TRBJ1-3,.,CSAIESSGNTIYF,TGCAGTGCTATAGAGAGCTCTGGAAACACCATATATTTT